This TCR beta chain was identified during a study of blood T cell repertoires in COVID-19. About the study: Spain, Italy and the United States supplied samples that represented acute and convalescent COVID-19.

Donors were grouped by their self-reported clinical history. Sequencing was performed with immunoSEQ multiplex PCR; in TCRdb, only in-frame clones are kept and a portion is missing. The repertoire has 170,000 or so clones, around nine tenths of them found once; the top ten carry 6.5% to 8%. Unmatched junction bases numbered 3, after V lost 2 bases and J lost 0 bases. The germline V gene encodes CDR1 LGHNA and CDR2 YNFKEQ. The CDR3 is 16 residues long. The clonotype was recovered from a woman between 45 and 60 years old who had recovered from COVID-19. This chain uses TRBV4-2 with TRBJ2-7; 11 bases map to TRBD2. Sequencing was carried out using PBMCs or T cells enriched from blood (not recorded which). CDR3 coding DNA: TGTGCCAGCAGCCAAAAACTAGCGGGGGCCTCCTACGAGCAGTACTTC. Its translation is CASSQKLAGASYEQYF.